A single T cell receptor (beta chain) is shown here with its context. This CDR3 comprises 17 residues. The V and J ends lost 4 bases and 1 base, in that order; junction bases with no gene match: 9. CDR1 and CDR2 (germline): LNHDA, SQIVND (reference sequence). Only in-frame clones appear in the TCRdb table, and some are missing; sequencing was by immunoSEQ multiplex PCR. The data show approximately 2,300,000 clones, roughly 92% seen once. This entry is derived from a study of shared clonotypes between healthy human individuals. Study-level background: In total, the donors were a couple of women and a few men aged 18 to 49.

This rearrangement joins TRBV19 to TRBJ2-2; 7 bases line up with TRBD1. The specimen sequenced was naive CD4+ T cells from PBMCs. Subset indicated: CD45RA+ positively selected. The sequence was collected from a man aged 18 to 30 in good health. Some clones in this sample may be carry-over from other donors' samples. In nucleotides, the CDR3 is TGTGCCAGTAGTACCTCACAGGGGACCGTGAACACCGGGGAGCTGTTTTTT. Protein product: CASSTSQGTVNTGELFF.